This T cell receptor beta chain derives from a study of cytomegalovirus exposure and HLA in healthy donors. Whole-study results and caveats: 16,951 TCR beta sequences were associated with HLA alleles at 0.05 false discovery rate in a later analysis. It was 150 to 200 TCR beta chains that were listed as cytomegalovirus-associated.

Donors consisted of healthy bone marrow donors. Germline assignment: CDR1 SGHTA and CDR2 FQGNSA. This CDR3 region has 17 residues. The V and J ends lost 1 base and 8 bases, in that order; junction bases with no gene match: 8. It was with 60 Vbeta and 13 Jbeta primers that the PCR ran. Sequencing was performed with immunoSEQ multiplex PCR; in TCRdb, only in-frame clones are kept and a portion is missing. The sample lists 150,000 or so clones; about 80% were seen once. On this clone itself: Its target is not known.

The sequence came from a man aged 18 to 29 in good health and CMV-seropositive. The rearrangement links TRBV7-2 to TRBJ2-2; 12 positions match TRBD2. Sequenced sample: PBMCs. The CDR3 region is CASSLDSTSGRRGELFF. CDR3 in DNA: TGTGCCAGCAGCTTAGATTCGACTAGCGGGAGAAGAGGGGAGCTGTTTTTT.